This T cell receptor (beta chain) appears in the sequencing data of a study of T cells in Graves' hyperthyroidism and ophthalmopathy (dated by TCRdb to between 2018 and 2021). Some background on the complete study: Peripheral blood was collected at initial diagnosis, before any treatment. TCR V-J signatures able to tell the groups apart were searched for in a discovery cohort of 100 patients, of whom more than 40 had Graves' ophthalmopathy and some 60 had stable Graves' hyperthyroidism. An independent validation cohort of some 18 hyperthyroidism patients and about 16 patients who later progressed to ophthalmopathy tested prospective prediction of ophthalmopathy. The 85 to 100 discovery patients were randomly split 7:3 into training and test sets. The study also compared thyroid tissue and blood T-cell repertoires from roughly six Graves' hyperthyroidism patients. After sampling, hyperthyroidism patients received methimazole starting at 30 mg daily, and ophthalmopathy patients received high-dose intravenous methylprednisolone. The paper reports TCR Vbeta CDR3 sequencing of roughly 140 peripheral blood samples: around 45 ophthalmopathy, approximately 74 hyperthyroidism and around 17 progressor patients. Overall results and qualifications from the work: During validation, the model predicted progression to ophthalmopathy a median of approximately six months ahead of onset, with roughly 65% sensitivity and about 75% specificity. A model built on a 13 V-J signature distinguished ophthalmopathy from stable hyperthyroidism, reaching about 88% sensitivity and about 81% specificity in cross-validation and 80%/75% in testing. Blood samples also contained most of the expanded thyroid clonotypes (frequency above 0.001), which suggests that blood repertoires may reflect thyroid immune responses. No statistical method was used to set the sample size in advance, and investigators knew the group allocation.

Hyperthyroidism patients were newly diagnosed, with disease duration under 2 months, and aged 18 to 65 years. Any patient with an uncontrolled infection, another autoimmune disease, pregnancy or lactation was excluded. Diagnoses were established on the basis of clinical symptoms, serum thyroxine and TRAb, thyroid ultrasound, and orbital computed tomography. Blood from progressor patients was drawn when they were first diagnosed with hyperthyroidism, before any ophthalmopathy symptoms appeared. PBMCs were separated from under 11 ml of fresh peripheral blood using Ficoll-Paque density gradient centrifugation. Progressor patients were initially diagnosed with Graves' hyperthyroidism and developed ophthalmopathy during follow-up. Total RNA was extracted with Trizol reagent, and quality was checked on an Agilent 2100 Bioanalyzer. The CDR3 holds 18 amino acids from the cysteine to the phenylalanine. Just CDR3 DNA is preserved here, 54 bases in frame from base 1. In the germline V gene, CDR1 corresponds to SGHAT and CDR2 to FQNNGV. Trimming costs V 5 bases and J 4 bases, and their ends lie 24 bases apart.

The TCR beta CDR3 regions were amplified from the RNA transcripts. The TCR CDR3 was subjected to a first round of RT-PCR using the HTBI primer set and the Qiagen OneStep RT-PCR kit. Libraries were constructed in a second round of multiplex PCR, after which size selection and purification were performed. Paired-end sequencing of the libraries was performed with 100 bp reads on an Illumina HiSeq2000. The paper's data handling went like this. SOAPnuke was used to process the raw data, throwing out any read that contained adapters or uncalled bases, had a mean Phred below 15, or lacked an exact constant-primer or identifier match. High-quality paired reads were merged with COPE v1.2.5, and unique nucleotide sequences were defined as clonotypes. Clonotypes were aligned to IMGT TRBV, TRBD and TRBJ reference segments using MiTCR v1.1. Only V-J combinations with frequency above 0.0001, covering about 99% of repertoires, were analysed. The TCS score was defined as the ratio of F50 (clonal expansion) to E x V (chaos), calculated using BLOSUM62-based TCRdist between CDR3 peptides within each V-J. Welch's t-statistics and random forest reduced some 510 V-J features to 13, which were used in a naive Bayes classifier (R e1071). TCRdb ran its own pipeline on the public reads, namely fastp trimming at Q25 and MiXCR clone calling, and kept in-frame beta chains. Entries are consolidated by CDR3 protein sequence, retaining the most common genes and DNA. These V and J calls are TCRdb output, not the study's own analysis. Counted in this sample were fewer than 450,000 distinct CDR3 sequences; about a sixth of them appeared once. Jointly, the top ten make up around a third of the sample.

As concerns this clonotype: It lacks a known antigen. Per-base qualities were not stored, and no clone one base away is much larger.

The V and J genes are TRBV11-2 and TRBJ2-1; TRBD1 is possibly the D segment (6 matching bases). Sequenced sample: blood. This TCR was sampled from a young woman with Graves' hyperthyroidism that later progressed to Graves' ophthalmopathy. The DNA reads TGTGCCAGCAGCCCATACGTCGTCAGGGGCGCCGGGTACAATGAGCAGTTCTTC. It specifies CASSPYVVRGAGYNEQFF.